This T cell receptor beta chain was profiled in a study of blood T cell repertoires in COVID-19. In the study overall: Samples came from the United States, Italy and Spain, spanning acute and convalescent COVID-19. PBMCs, B-cell-depleted T cells, or T cells were the source of the cDNA or gDNA that made up the material.

Methods used by the authors: The assay estimated nucleated cells by amplifying reference gene primers. Profiling relied on immunoSEQ multiplex PCR, and the TCRdb table lists in-frame clones only, not all of them. V and J calls and clone size come straight from that table; D and trimming were deduced from the DNA. The repertoire holds some 140,000 clones, roughly 80% seen once, with about 3% in the top ten. The length of the CDR3 is 19 residues. CDR1 and CDR2 (germline): MGHRA, YSYEKL. Trimming at V came to 0 bases and at J to 0 bases, leaving 8 bases not matched to a gene. Source material: peripheral blood. This sequence joins TRBV4-1 and TRBJ2-3, with 11 nucleotides matching TRBD2. The clonotype originates from a woman of 80 years or more with acute or convalescent COVID-19. CDR3 protein: CASSQDGASGGNSTDTQYF. The DNA of the CDR3 is TGCGCCAGCAGCCAAGACGGGGCTAGCGGGGGGAATAGCACAGATACGCAGTATTTT.